These T cell receptor beta chains were read from a single sample in a study of OX40 agonist ivuxolimab in advanced cancers. Clones were read by immunoSEQ multiplex PCR, and TCRdb kept only the in-frame ones, dropping some. The table shows 70,000 or so clones, with around 87% occurring only once. The source was CD4+ or CD8+ T cells sorted from blood, collected in a trial of the OX40 agonist ivuxolimab. The receptors originated from an adult with an advanced solid tumor such as melanoma, head and neck, liver or kidney cancer. The CDR3 runs from the conserved cysteine through the conserved F or W. D genes are given only for firm matches. Only part of the rows carry a size: once, few, many, or a class if the clone is expanded.

V gene,D gene,J gene,clone size,CDR3 DNA,CDR3 protein
TRBV7-9,-,TRBJ1-1,-,TGTGCCAGCAGCGCTGTGGGGGGCACTGAAGCTTTCTTT,CASSAVGGTEAFF
TRBV14,-,TRBJ1-1,-,TGTGCCAGCAGCCAAACAGGGATTCCTGAAGCTTTCTTT,CASSQTGIPEAFF
TRBV9,-,TRBJ2-2,-,TGTGCCAGCAGCGAGACGGCCCATTTCACCGGGGAGCTGTTTTTT,CASSETAHFTGELFF
TRBV19,-,TRBJ1-6,-,TGTGCCAGTAGTATAGCCGCCGGACGGTATAATTCACCCCTCCACTTT,CASSIAAGRYNSPLHF
TRBV30,-,TRBJ2-5,-,TGTGCCTGGCCACTTCCTAAGCGGCGGGAGACCCAGTACTTC,CAWPLPKRRETQYF
TRBV5-5,-,TRBJ2-4,-,TGTGCCAGCAGAGCCGGGCCCCAAAACATTCAGTACTTC,CASRAGPQNIQYF
TRBV5-1,-,TRBJ1-1,-,TGCGCCAGCAGCTTGACAGGAAGGGACACTGAAGCTTTCTTT,CASSLTGRDTEAFF
TRBV6-5,-,TRBJ1-1,once,TGTGCCACCCTCAGGGTTAAGGGGACTGAAGCTTTCTTT,CATLRVKGTEAFF
TRBV19,TRBD1,TRBJ1-5,-,TGTGCCAGACCCCCGGGAGGGACAGGGGGGGTTCAGCCCCAGCATTTT,CARPPGGTGGVQPQHF
TRBV5-4,TRBD1,TRBJ2-5,-,TGTGCCGGCGTATCCCGAACCGGGACAGCAGAGACCCAGTACTTC,CAGVSRTGTAETQYF
TRBV27,-,TRBJ1-1,once,TGTGCCAGCAGTTCCCCTCGTTGGATGAACACTGAAGCTTTCTTT,CASSSPRWMNTEAFF
TRBV27,TRBD1,TRBJ1-5,-,TGTGCCAGCAGACGACAGGGCTCTGGGGGCGGAATCGGCTCAAATCAGCCCCAGCATTTT,CASRRQGSGGGIGSNQPQHF
TRBV6-5,-,TRBJ1-5,-,TGTGCCAGCAGTGAATTGTTATGGCAGCCCCAGCATTTT,CASSELLWQPQHF
TRBV11-2,-,TRBJ1-6,-,TGTGCCAGCAGCTTAGGGGTCGGTAAACCCCTCCACTTT,CASSLGVGKPLHF
TRBV5-6,-,TRBJ1-2,few,TGTGCCAGCAGCTTGCGACAGCACTATGGCTACACCTTC,CASSLRQHYGYTF
TRBV7-2,TRBD2,TRBJ2-1,-,TGTGCCAGCAGCTTACAGGTTAGCGGGTTCTCCTACAATGAGCAGTTCTTC,CASSLQVSGFSYNEQFF
TRBV5-4,TRBD1,TRBJ2-4,-,TGTGCCAGCAGCTCGAGCGGACAGGGGAAAAACATTCAGTACTTC,CASSSSGQGKNIQYF
TRBV5-4,-,TRBJ2-7,-,TGTGCCAGCAGCTTGAACGGGGGCAGCTCCTACGAGCAGTACTTC,CASSLNGGSSYEQYF
TRBV7-3,-,TRBJ2-1,-,TGTGCCAGCAGCTTGGGGCTCCCTACCTACAATGAGCAGTTCTTC,CASSLGLPTYNEQFF
TRBV5-1,-,TRBJ2-3,-,TGCGCCAGCAGCTTGGCGCCTTGGGCAAAAAACACAGATACGCAGTATTTT,CASSLAPWAKNTDTQYF